Shown below are 21 T cell receptor beta chains from a single sample sequenced in a study of blood T cell repertoires in COVID-19. The assay was immunoSEQ multiplex PCR, and TCRdb's table has in-frame clones only and misses some. The sample records tens of thousands of clones, approximately 91% being singletons. The sample comprised peripheral blood. Receptor source: a man aged 50-60 years with active COVID-19.

The chain links TRBV27 to TRBJ2-7; the D gene is possibly TRBD1 (5 bases). Germline CDR1 and CDR2: MNHEY and SMNVEV (reference sequence). V lost 6 bases to trimming and J lost 1 base, with 10 bases between them. This CDR3 has 13 residues. In nucleotides, the CDR3 is TGTGCCAGCAGACCCGGACATTCCTACGAGCAGTACTTC. The encoded protein is CASRPGHSYEQYF.

DNA for the CDR3: TGTGCCAGCTCACCGACAGCGGGTAGGGCCAACGTCCTGACTTTC. This encodes CASSPTAGRANVLTF. The rearrangement links TRBV18 to TRBJ2-6, with D perhaps TRBD2 (6 bases). The CDR3 totals 15 residues. Trimming pared 3 bases from V and 5 bases from J, leaving 11 bases between. Germline V gene lookup returns CDR1 KGHSH and CDR2 LQKENI.

The chain combines TRBV29-1 with TRBJ1-2; 9 bases are shared with TRBD1. Germline values: CDR1 SQVTM, CDR2 ANQGSEA. The CDR3 is made up of 13 amino acids. With V trimmed by 8 bases and J by 6 bases, 10 bases remained unmatched. CDR3 sequence (DNA): TGCAGCAGTACCGGGACAGGGAATGATGGCTACACCTTC. Translating gives CSSTGTGNDGYTF.

The chain employs TRBV5-6 and TRBJ1-1; TRBD1 might be the D (6 bases). Germline CDR1 is SGHDT and CDR2 is YYEEEE. Trimming removed 8 bases at V and 0 bases at J, with 17 bases between. The CDR3 totals 15 residues. In DNA form, the CDR3 reads TGTGCCAGTAACCGGGACATTGGGTTGAACACTGAAGCTTTCTTT. Its translation: CASNRDIGLNTEAFF.

Only one count was recorded for this clone. The CDR3 is CASSSIQGRNYGYTF. The CDR3 coding sequence is TGTGCCAGCAGCTCCATACAGGGTAGGAACTATGGCTACACCTTC. V and J are TRBV5-6 and TRBJ1-2, with a tentative D call TRBD1 (6 bases). This CDR3 has 15 amino acids. Trimming cost V 3 bases and J 2 bases, with 14 bases left between them. Per the germline V gene, CDR1 is SGHDT and CDR2 is YYEEEE.

This sequence joins TRBV15 and TRBJ2-7; D possibly corresponds to TRBD1 (6 bases). CDR3 length: 15 residues. Trimming removed 0 bases at V and 3 bases at J, with 12 bases between. Germline CDR1 is LNHNV and CDR2 is YYDKDF (reference sequence). The CDR3 region is CATSREPGAGYEQYF. The CDR3 nucleotides are TGTGCCACCAGCAGAGAGCCAGGGGCCGGCTACGAGCAGTACTTC. The full variable domain, its missing parts supplied by reference TRBV15 and TRBJ2-7, is DAMVIQNPRYQVTQFGKPVTLSCSQTLNHNVMYWYQQKSSQAPKLLFHYYDKDFNNEADTPDNFQSRRPNTSFCFLDIRSPGLGDTAMYLCATSREPGAGYEQYFGPGTRLTVT.

The V and J genes are TRBV28 and TRBJ1-5, with 11 nucleotides matching TRBD1. Germline V lookup: CDR1 MDHEN, CDR2 SYDVKM. V trimming: 6 bases; J trimming: 7 bases; junction bases outside the gene matches: 8. This CDR3 spans 15 amino acids. The CDR3 here is CASSRIGTGGQPQHF. Written as DNA, the CDR3 is TGTGCCAGCAGCCGAATCGGGACAGGGGGACAGCCCCAGCATTTT.

This clone was found once. The rearrangement joins TRBV3-1 (or the pseudogene TRBV3-2) to TRBJ2-2; the match to TRBD2 covers 10 bases. The trim removed 6 bases at V and 5 bases at J, leaving 6 bases unmatched. Germline V gene lookup returns CDR1 LGHDT and CDR2 YNNKEL (reference sequence). This CDR3 spans 15 amino acids. The CDR3 loop reads CASRSGRAGTGELFF. CDR3 in DNA: TGTGCCAGCAGAAGCGGGAGGGCTGGGACCGGGGAGCTGTTTTTT.

This clone was found once. The V gene is TRBV5-1, the J gene TRBJ1-1, with a possible D match to TRBD1 (5 bases). The CDR3 has 15 amino acids. The V and J ends lost 0 bases and 5 bases respectively, with 14 bases between them. Germline-derived CDR1 and CDR2 are SGHRS and YFSETQ. The CDR3 here is CASSLAKDGGTEAFF. In DNA, the CDR3 is TGCGCCAGCAGCTTGGCCAAGGACGGGGGGACTGAAGCTTTCTTT.

CDR3 nucleotides: TGTGCCAGCAGTTATCCGGGGGGTCACGAGCAGTACTTC. It specifies CASSYPGGHEQYF. This chain connects TRBV6-5 to TRBJ2-7, with TRBD2 identical over 7 bases. CDR3 size: 13 residues. Germline CDR1 reads MNHEY; CDR2 reads SVGAGI. After removal of 3 bases from V and 5 bases from J, the junction contained 4 bases not matched to a gene.

The chain uses TRBV7-2 and TRBJ1-1; D is possibly TRBD1 (5 bases). V lost 6 bases and J lost 2, with 16 bases in between. The CDR3 is 15 residues long. From germline, CDR1 is SGHTA and CDR2 FQGNSA. For the CDR3, the DNA is TGTGCCAGCAGTCCTAGGACACCTTTTAACACTGAAGCTTTCTTT. This encodes CASSPRTPFNTEAFF.

The chain uses TRBV10-3 and TRBJ2-2; D gene ambiguous. The germline V and J ends were trimmed by 2 bases and 1 base, with 2 bases remaining between them. Germline CDR1 and CDR2: ENHRY and SYGVKD. The CDR3 is 13 amino acids. As DNA, the CDR3 is TGTGCCATCAGTGAGCTGAACACCGGGGAGCTGTTTTTT. Its translation: CAISELNTGELFF.

The V gene is TRBV11-2, the J gene TRBJ2-7; 9 positions agree with TRBD1. This CDR3 region has 14 residues. The V gene end was trimmed by 7 bases and the J gene end by 1 base; junction bases not matched to a gene: 5. CDR1 SGHAT and CDR2 FQNNGV come from the germline V gene. The CDR3 DNA follows: TGTGCCAGCACCAGGGACAGGGTGTCCTACGAGCAGTACTTC. Protein: CASTRDRVSYEQYF.

The rearrangement joins TRBV30 to TRBJ2-7, with D perhaps matching TRBD1 (6 bases). This CDR3 region has 14 residues. The V and J ends lost 1 base and 0 bases respectively, with 10 bases between them. The V gene's germline CDR1 is GTSNPN and CDR2 SVGIG (reference sequence). The CDR3 here is CAWSGQASSYEQYF. The CDR3 DNA is TGTGCCTGGAGTGGACAGGCCAGCTCCTACGAGCAGTACTTC.

V is TRBV18 and J is TRBJ2-3; D remains unclear. Germline assignment: CDR1 KGHSH and CDR2 LQKENI. The CDR3 totals 14 residues. Deletions cut 3 bases from V and 5 bases from J, with 12 bases between. CDR3 in amino acids: CASSPAAFRDTQYF. CDR3 in DNA: TGTGCCAGCTCACCTGCGGCTTTCAGAGATACGCAGTATTTT.

The chain recombines TRBV6-4 with TRBJ1-1; the D gene is possibly TRBD1 (5 bases). Germline CDR1 is MRHNA and CDR2 is SNTAGT. V lost 4 bases to trimming and J lost 1 base, with 13 bases between them. The CDR3 consists of 15 residues. The DNA of the CDR3 is TGTGCCAGCAGTGTTCTGGGAGGGGAGAACACTGAAGCTTTCTTT. Translation gives CASSVLGGENTEAFF.

This clone has a single count. V and J are TRBV18 and TRBJ1-1, with 7 bases identical to TRBD1. In germline, CDR1 is KGHSH, CDR2 LQKENI. This CDR3 comprises 15 residues. V dropped 3 bases and J dropped 4; count of bases not matched to a gene: 8. As DNA, the CDR3 is TGTGCCAGCTCACCCGACAGGGCGGATGCCACTGAAGCTTTCTTT. Translated: CASSPDRADATEAFF.

The chain has TRBV4-1 and TRBJ2-7; 7 bases agree with TRBD2. The CDR3 is 17 residues long. V was clipped by 2 bases and J by 2 bases; unmatched bases: 12. Germline values: CDR1 MGHRA, CDR2 YSYEKL. For the CDR3, the DNA is TGCGCCAGCAGCCAAAAAGTAGAGGCTAGCGGCCCCTACGAGCAGTACTTC. Its translation: CASSQKVEASGPYEQYF.

The chain joins TRBV6-2 or TRBV6-3 to TRBJ2-7; the match to TRBD1 covers 7 bases. V lost 2 bases, J lost 10 bases, and 14 bases stayed unmatched. This CDR3 contains 15 residues. Germline values: CDR1 MNHEY, CDR2 SVGEGT. CDR3 region: CASSYHGLLGQVQYF. CDR3 nucleotide sequence: TGTGCCAGCAGTTACCACGGGCTACTCGGACAGGTTCAGTACTTC.

The CDR3, as DNA: TGTGCCAGCAGCCAAGGTCTCCACTCGACAGATACGCAGTATTTT. It specifies CASSQGLHSTDTQYF. V and J are TRBV3-1 (or the pseudogene TRBV3-2) and TRBJ2-3; D is uncertain. V lost 1 base and J 3 bases, leaving 11 bases between the germline ends. CDR1 is LGHDT, CDR2 YNNKEL, per germline (reference sequence). The CDR3 is 15 residues long.

This chain connects TRBV12-3 or TRBV12-4 to TRBJ2-1; D is possibly TRBD1 (5 bases). V dropped 2 bases and J dropped 7 bases, with 6 bases sitting between them. The CDR3 is made up of 12 amino acids. The DNA of the CDR3 is TGTGCCAGCAGTTTAAGGGGAAATGAGCAGTTCTTC. It translates to CASSLRGNEQFF.